This is a list of T cell receptor beta chains from one sample in a study of radiation and T cells in renal cell carcinoma. This table comes from immunoSEQ multiplex PCR, and its TCRdb copy is limited to in-frame clones, with some not included. The sample lists 140,000 to 150,000 clones; 88% were seen once. Specimen: blood, collected from a patient whose treatment included radiotherapy and nephrectomy. The source of these receptors is a woman in her seventies with renal cell carcinoma. CDR3s include the opening cysteine and the closing phenylalanine or tryptophan. The D gene is left open where the match is weak. A clone size is listed for some rows: how often the clone was seen (once, few, many), or a class if it is expanded.

j_gene: TRBJ2-6; d_gene: .; abundance: .; v_gene: TRBV11-2; CDR3nt: TGTGCCAGCAGCTTAGAACGCGCCCGGGGGGCCAACGTCCTGACTTTC; CDR3aa: CASSLERARGANVLTF
j_gene: TRBJ1-5; d_gene: .; abundance: .; v_gene: TRBV19; CDR3nt: TGTGCCAGCGCAGGGGATAGCAATCAGCCCCAGCATTTT; CDR3aa: CASAGDSNQPQHF
j_gene: TRBJ2-7; d_gene: TRBD1; abundance: .; v_gene: TRBV28; CDR3nt: TGTGCCAGCAGTTCGGAGGGACAGGGGGCAGGGCAGTACTTC; CDR3aa: CASSSEGQGAGQYF
j_gene: TRBJ2-1; d_gene: TRBD1; abundance: once; v_gene: TRBV10-3; CDR3nt: TGTGCCATCAGGGACAGGGGATCCTACAATGAGCAGTTCTTC; CDR3aa: CAIRDRGSYNEQFF
j_gene: TRBJ2-2; d_gene: .; abundance: .; v_gene: TRBV27; CDR3nt: TGTGCCAGCAGGCCGAGAGGGGGAGGGTCCATCGAAAACACCGGGGAGCTGTTTTTT; CDR3aa: CASRPRGGGSIENTGELFF
j_gene: TRBJ2-2; d_gene: .; abundance: .; v_gene: TRBV7-2; CDR3nt: TGTGCCAGCAGCATTACGACTGGCACCGGGGAGCTGTTTTTT; CDR3aa: CASSITTGTGELFF
j_gene: TRBJ2-7; d_gene: .; abundance: .; v_gene: TRBV20-1; CDR3nt: TGCAGTGCTAGAGAAGGGCATCCGCAGTACTTC; CDR3aa: CSAREGHPQYF
j_gene: TRBJ1-2; d_gene: .; abundance: once; v_gene: TRBV5-1; CDR3nt: TGCGCCAGCAGCTTGGGCAACTTCGACTATGGCTACACCTTC; CDR3aa: CASSLGNFDYGYTF
j_gene: TRBJ1-4; d_gene: .; abundance: .; v_gene: TRBV7-2; CDR3nt: TGTGCCAGCAGCTTTTTGGGGAGGGGAGGAGAAAAACTGTTTTTT; CDR3aa: CASSFLGRGGEKLFF
j_gene: TRBJ1-2; d_gene: TRBD1; abundance: .; v_gene: TRBV7-2; CDR3nt: TGTGCCAGCAGGAAACAGGGGGCAAACTATGGCTACACCTTC; CDR3aa: CASRKQGANYGYTF
j_gene: TRBJ1-1; d_gene: TRBD1; abundance: .; v_gene: TRBV7-6; CDR3nt: TGTGCCAGCAGTACTGGGACAGTTAACACTGAAGCTTTCTTT; CDR3aa: CASSTGTVNTEAFF
j_gene: TRBJ1-3; d_gene: .; abundance: .; v_gene: TRBV7-2; CDR3nt: TGTGCCAGCAGCTTTAAGGGACGACTCACTGGAAACACCATATATTTT; CDR3aa: CASSFKGRLTGNTIYF
j_gene: TRBJ2-5; d_gene: .; abundance: .; v_gene: TRBV20-1; CDR3nt: TGCAGTGCTAGTGAGGCAGAGACCCAGTACTTC; CDR3aa: CSASEAETQYF
j_gene: TRBJ2-7; d_gene: .; abundance: .; v_gene: TRBV6-5; CDR3nt: TGTGCCAGCAGTTATCTGGGTAAATCCTACGAGCAGTACTTC; CDR3aa: CASSYLGKSYEQYF
j_gene: TRBJ1-1; d_gene: .; abundance: .; v_gene: TRBV2; CDR3nt: TGTGCCAGCAGTGAATTGGGGGACACTGAAGCTTTCTTT; CDR3aa: CASSELGDTEAFF
j_gene: TRBJ1-1; d_gene: .; abundance: .; v_gene: TRBV5-1; CDR3nt: TGCGCCAGCAGCTTGAAGGGACAGAACACTGAAGCTTTCTTT; CDR3aa: CASSLKGQNTEAFF
j_gene: TRBJ2-1; d_gene: TRBD1; abundance: once; v_gene: TRBV6-6; CDR3nt: TGTGCCAGCAGGAGACAGGGACCTGAGCAGTTCTTC; CDR3aa: CASRRQGPEQFF
j_gene: TRBJ2-1; d_gene: TRBD2; abundance: .; v_gene: TRBV5-1; CDR3nt: TGCGCCAGCAGCTTCTGGGCTAGCGGGACCTACAATGAGCAGTTCTTC; CDR3aa: CASSFWASGTYNEQFF
j_gene: TRBJ1-1; d_gene: .; abundance: few; v_gene: TRBV19; CDR3nt: TGTGCCAGTAGTATGGGGGGCGCAGGGAACACTGAAGCTTTCTTT; CDR3aa: CASSMGGAGNTEAFF
j_gene: TRBJ2-5; d_gene: .; abundance: few; v_gene: TRBV5-1; CDR3nt: TGCGCCAGCAGCTTTTCAGGAGAAGAGACCCAGTACTTC; CDR3aa: CASSFSGEETQYF
j_gene: TRBJ2-7; d_gene: TRBD1; abundance: once; v_gene: TRBV9; CDR3nt: TGTGCCAGCAGCGAACGCCCGACAGGGTCTTACGAGCAGTACTTC; CDR3aa: CASSERPTGSYEQYF
j_gene: TRBJ1-3; d_gene: .; abundance: few; v_gene: TRBV5-1; CDR3nt: TGCGCCAGCAGCTTAGGCGCAGGCTCTGGAAACACCATATATTTT; CDR3aa: CASSLGAGSGNTIYF
j_gene: TRBJ1-6; d_gene: TRBD1; abundance: .; v_gene: TRBV2; CDR3nt: TGTGCCAGCAGTGAAGACAGGGGGCGCGGGAATTCACCCCTCCACTTT; CDR3aa: CASSEDRGRGNSPLHF
j_gene: TRBJ1-4; d_gene: .; abundance: .; v_gene: TRBV15; CDR3nt: TGTGCCACCAGCAGAGATGTTTGGGCCAATGAAAAACTGTTTTTT; CDR3aa: CATSRDVWANEKLFF
j_gene: TRBJ2-1; d_gene: .; abundance: .; v_gene: TRBV9; CDR3nt: TGTGCCAGCAGCGTAAGGCGGGGGCTTTACAATGAGCAGTTCTTC; CDR3aa: CASSVRRGLYNEQFF
j_gene: TRBJ1-2; d_gene: .; abundance: .; v_gene: TRBV9; CDR3nt: TGTGCCAGCAGCGTAGCTGGAGGTTCCCCCTATGGCTACACCTTC; CDR3aa: CASSVAGGSPYGYTF
j_gene: TRBJ1-2; d_gene: .; abundance: once; v_gene: TRBV6-5; CDR3nt: TGTGCCAGCAGTCCGGCTCAACCAAACGGCTACACCTTC; CDR3aa: CASSPAQPNGYTF
j_gene: TRBJ1-2; d_gene: .; abundance: .; v_gene: TRBV15; CDR3nt: TGTGCCACCAGCAGCGAGGGACAAAGAGGCTACACCTTC; CDR3aa: CATSSEGQRGYTF
j_gene: TRBJ1-1; d_gene: .; abundance: .; v_gene: TRBV27; CDR3nt: TGTGCCAGCAGTCGGACAGTGACGAACACTGAAGCTTTCTTT; CDR3aa: CASSRTVTNTEAFF
j_gene: TRBJ2-7; d_gene: .; abundance: .; v_gene: TRBV5-4; CDR3nt: TGTGCCAGCAGCTCCCGACAGGTACGGTTCGAGCAGTACTTC; CDR3aa: CASSSRQVRFEQYF
j_gene: TRBJ2-5; d_gene: .; abundance: few; v_gene: TRBV6-6; CDR3nt: TGTGCCAGCAGCCCGAGCGTGAGCTGGGGAGCGGAGACCCAGTACTTC; CDR3aa: CASSPSVSWGAETQYF
j_gene: TRBJ2-5; d_gene: TRBD2; abundance: .; v_gene: TRBV29-1; CDR3nt: TGCAGCATCGGGGGACTAGCGGCGAAAGAGACCCAGTACTTC; CDR3aa: CSIGGLAAKETQYF
j_gene: TRBJ1-4; d_gene: .; abundance: .; v_gene: TRBV19; CDR3nt: TGTGCCAGTAGTATATCCGGTAATGAAAAACTGTTTTTT; CDR3aa: CASSISGNEKLFF
j_gene: TRBJ2-7; d_gene: .; abundance: .; v_gene: TRBV5-1; CDR3nt: TGCGCCAGCAGCTTGGATTCGGGCGGAATCTCCTACGAGCAGTACTTC; CDR3aa: CASSLDSGGISYEQYF